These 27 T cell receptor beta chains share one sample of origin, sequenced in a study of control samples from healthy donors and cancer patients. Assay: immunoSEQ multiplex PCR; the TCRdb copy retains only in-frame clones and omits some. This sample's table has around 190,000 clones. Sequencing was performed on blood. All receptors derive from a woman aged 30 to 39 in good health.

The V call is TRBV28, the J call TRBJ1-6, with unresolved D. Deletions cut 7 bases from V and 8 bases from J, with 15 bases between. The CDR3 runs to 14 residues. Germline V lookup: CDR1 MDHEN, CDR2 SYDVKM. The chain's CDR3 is CASTPGGRDSPLHF. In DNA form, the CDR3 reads TGTGCCAGCACCCCGGGAGGTAGGGATTCACCCCTCCACTTT.

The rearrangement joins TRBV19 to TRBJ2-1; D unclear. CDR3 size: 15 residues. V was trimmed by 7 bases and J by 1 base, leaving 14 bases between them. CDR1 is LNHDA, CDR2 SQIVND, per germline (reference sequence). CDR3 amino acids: CASTAGTGSYNEQFF. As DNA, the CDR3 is TGTGCCAGTACGGCAGGAACCGGGTCCTACAATGAGCAGTTCTTC.

CDR3 sequence (DNA): TGTGCCAGCAGACTCGGAGGAAATCAGCCCCAGCATTTT. It is translated as CASRLGGNQPQHF. V and J are TRBV28 and TRBJ1-5; D not certain. The CDR3 is made up of 13 amino acids. The V end was cut by 6 bases, the J end by 4 bases, with 10 bases between. Per germline, CDR1 MDHEN and CDR2 SYDVKM.

CDR3 sequence (DNA): TGTGCCAGGGGTAGAAGCGCGAACACCGGGGAGCTGTTTTTT. Residues: CARGRSANTGELFF. The chain joins TRBV27 to TRBJ2-2; D not resolved. V dropped 9 bases and J dropped 0 bases, with 11 bases sitting between them. This CDR3 has 14 amino acids. Germline V gives CDR1 MNHEY, CDR2 SMNVEV (reference sequence).

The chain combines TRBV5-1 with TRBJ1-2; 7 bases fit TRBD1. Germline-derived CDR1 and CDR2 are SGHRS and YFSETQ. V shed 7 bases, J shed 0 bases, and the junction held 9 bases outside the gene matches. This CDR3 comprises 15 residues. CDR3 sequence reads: CASGRTGPANYGYTF. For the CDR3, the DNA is TGCGCCAGCGGACGGACAGGACCAGCTAACTATGGCTACACCTTC.

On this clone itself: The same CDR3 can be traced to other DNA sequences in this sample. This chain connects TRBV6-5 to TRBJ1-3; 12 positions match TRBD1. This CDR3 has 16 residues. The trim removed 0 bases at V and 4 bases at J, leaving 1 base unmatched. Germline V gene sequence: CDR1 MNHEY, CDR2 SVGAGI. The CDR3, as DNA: TGTGCCAGCAGTTACTCGGGACAGGGGGCGGGAAACACCATATATTTT. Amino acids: CASSYSGQGAGNTIYF.

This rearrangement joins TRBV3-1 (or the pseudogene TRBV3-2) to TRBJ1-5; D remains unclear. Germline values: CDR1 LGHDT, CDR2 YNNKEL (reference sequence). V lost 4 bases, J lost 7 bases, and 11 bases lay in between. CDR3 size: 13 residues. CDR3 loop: CASSLEGAQPQHF. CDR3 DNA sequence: TGTGCCAGCAGCCTTGAGGGCGCCCAGCCCCAGCATTTT.

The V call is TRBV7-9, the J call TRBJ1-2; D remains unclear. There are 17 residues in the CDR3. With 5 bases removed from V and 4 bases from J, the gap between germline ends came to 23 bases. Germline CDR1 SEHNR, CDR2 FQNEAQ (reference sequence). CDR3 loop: CASSTLGGGSESYGYTF. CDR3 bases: TGTGCCAGCAGCACCTTAGGCGGAGGAAGCGAGTCCTATGGCTACACCTTC.

CDR3 amino acids: CASSLGIGGASSQPQHF. The CDR3 DNA sequence: TGCGCCAGCAGCTTGGGCATTGGGGGCGCGTCTAGTCAGCCCCAGCATTTT. The chain uses TRBV5-1 and TRBJ1-5, with a possible D match to TRBD1 (6 bases). The V end was cut by 0 bases, the J end by 6 bases, with 19 bases between. The germline V gene has CDR1 SGHRS and CDR2 YFSETQ. There are 17 residues in the CDR3.

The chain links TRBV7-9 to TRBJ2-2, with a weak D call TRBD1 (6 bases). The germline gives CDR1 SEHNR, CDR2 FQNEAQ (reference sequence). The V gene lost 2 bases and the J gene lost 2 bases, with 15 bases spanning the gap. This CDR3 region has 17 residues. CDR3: CASSLISGTRNTGELFF. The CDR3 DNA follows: TGTGCCAGCAGCTTAATTTCGGGGACACGTAACACCGGGGAGCTGTTTTTT.

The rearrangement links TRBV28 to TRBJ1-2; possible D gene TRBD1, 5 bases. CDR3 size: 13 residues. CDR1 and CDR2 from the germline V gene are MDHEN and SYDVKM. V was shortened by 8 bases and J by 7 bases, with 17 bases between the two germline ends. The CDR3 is CASLTRTYGGYTF. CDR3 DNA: TGTGCCAGCCTAACCCGGACATACGGTGGCTACACCTTC.

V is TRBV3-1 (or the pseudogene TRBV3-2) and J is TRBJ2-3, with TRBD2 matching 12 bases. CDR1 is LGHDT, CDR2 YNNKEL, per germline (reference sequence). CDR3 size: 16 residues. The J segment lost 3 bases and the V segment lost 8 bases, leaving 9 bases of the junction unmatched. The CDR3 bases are TGTGCCAGCGGTCTAGCGGGGGGGCCGGGGACAGATACGCAGTATTTT. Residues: CASGLAGGPGTDTQYF.

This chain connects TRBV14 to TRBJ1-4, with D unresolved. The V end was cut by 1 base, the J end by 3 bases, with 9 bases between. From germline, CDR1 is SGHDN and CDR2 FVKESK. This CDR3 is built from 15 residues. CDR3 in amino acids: CASSQAAAANEKLFF. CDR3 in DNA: TGTGCCAGCAGCCAAGCGGCGGCCGCTAATGAAAAACTGTTTTTT.

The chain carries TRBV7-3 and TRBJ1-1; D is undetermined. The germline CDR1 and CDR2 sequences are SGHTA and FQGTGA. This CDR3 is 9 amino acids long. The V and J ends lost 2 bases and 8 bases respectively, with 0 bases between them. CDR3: CASSLEAFF. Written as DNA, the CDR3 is TGTGCCAGCAGCTTAGAAGCTTTCTTT.

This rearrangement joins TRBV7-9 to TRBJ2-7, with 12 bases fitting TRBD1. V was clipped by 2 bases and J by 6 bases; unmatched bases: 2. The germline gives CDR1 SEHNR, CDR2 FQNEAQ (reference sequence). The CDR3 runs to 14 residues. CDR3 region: CASSLRDRGLEQYF. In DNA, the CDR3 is TGTGCCAGCAGCTTAAGGGACAGGGGGCTCGAGCAGTACTTC.

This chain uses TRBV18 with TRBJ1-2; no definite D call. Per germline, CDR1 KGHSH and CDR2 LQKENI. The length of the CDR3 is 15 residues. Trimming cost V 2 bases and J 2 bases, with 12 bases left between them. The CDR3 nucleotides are TGTGCCAGCTCACCAAGCGATATGGGAAACTATGGCTACACCTTC. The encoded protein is CASSPSDMGNYGYTF.

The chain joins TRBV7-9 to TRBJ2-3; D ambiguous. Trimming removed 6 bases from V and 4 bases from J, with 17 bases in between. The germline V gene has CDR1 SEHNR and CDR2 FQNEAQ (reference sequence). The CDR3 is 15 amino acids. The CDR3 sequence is CASSPTFSQADTQYF. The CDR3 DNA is TGTGCCAGCAGTCCGACGTTCAGCCAAGCAGATACGCAGTATTTT.

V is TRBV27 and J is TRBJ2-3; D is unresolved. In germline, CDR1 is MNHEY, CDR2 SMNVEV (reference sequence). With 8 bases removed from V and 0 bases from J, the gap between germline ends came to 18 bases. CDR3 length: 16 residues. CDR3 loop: CASRPPWPSSTDTQYF. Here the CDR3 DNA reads TGTGCCAGCCGACCCCCCTGGCCTTCCAGCACAGATACGCAGTATTTT.

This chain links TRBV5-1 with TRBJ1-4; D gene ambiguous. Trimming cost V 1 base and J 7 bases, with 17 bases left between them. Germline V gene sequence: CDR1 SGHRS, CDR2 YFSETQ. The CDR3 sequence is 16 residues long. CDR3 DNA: TGCGCCAGCAGCTTGCACCGTATCGCAGGCCCTGAAAAACTGTTTTTT. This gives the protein CASSLHRIAGPEKLFF.

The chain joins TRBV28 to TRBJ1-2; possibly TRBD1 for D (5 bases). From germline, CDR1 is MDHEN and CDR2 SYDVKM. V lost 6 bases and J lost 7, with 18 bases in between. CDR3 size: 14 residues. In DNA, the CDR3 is TGTGCCAGCAGCCACATGGGCCGGGGGGTTGGCTACACCTTC. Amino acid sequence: CASSHMGRGVGYTF.

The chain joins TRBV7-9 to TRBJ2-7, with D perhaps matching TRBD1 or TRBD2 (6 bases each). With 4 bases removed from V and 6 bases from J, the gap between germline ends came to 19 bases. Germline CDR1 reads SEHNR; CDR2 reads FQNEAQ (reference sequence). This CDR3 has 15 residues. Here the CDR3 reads CASSYPIGGSGEQYF. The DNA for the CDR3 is TGTGCCAGCAGCTACCCGATCGGGGGCTCAGGCGAGCAGTACTTC. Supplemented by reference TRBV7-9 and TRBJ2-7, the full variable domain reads DTGVSQNPRHKITKRGQNVTFRCDPISEHNRLYWYRQTLGQGPEFLTYFQNEAQLEKSRLLSDRFSAERPKGSFSTLEIQRTEQGDSAMYLCASSYPIGGSGEQYFGPGTRLTVT.

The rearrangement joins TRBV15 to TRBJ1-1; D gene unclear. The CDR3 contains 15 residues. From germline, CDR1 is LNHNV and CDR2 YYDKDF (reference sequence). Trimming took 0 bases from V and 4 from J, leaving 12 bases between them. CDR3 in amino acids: CATSREYKRATEAFF. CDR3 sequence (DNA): TGTGCCACCAGCAGAGAGTATAAAAGGGCCACTGAAGCTTTCTTT.

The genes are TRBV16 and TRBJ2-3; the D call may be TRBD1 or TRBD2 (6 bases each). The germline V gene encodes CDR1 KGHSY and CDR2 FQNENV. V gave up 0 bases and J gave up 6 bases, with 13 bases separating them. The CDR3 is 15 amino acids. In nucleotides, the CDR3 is TGTGCCAGCAGCCAATCGGAGGGGGGCATCGATACGCAGTATTTT. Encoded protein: CASSQSEGGIDTQYF.

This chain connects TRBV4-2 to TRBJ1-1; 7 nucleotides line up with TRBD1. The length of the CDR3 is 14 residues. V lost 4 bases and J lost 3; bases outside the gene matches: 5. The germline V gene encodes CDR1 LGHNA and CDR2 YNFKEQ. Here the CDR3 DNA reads TGTGCCAGCAGCCCGACAGGGAGCTACACTGAAGCTTTCTTT. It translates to CASSPTGSYTEAFF.

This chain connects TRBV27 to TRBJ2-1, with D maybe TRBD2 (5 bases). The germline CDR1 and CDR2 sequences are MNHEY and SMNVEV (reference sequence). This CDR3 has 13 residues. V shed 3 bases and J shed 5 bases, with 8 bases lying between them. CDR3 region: CASSFTGNNEQFF. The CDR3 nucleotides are TGTGCCAGCAGTTTTACGGGGAACAATGAGCAGTTCTTC.

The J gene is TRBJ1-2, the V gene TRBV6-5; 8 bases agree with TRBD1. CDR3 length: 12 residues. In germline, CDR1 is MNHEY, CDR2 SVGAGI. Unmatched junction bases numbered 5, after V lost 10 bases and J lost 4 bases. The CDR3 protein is CATVQGAYGYTF. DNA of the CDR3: TGTGCCACCGTGCAGGGGGCCTATGGCTACACCTTC.

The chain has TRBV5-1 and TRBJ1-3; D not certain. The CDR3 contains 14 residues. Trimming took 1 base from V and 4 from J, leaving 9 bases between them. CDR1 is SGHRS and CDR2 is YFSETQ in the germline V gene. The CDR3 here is CASSLLTGGNTIYF. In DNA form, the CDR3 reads TGCGCCAGCAGCTTGCTCACGGGAGGAAACACCATATATTTT.